This TCR beta chain was recorded in a study of human T cells and chemical hapten exposure. Overall study: Patch tests containing 0.01% DPC, applied to the upper back, were read at 6 days. Overall study results and limits: PT1 expanded TCR counts correlated positively with patch test score. Expanded TCRs showed more large CDR3 clusters than pre-sensitization or healthy control sets. The study found that DPC sensitization did not change TCRs above 1 in 1000 frequency.

The length of the CDR3 is 15 residues. Deletions cut 2 bases from V and 0 bases from J, with 8 bases between. Per germline, CDR1 MNHNY and CDR2 SVGAGI (reference sequence). TCRdb ran MiXCR on the RACE reads and lists one entry per CDR3 protein. The data hold around 40,000 distinct CDR3 sequences, with 9.5% to 15% observed a single time. As for time point: patch test 3, about 24 weeks after DPC sensitization. The treatment: therapeutic diphenylcyclopropenone sensitization with weekly scalp DPC. Unfractionated whole blood yielded the extracted total RNA. As regards this clonotype: Its antigen is as yet unknown.

The V call is TRBV6-6, the J call TRBJ1-3; the D is unclear. The sequence derives from a middle-aged woman with alopecia areata. Some clones in this sample may be carry-over from other donors' samples. Material: whole blood, obtained in connection with sensitization to the hapten diphenylcyclopropenone (DPC). This chain's CDR3 is CASSYTPSSGNTIYF. The CDR3 DNA reads TGTGCCAGCAGTTACACGCCGAGCTCTGGAAACACCATATATTTT.